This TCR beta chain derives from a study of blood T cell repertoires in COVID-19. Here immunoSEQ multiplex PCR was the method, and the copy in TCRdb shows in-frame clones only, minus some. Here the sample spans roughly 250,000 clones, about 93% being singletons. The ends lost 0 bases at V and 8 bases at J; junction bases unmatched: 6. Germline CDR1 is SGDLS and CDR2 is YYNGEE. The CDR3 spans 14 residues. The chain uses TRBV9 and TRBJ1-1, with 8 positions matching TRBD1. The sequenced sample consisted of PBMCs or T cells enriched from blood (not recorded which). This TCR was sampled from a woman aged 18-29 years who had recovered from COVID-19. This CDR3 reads CASSVGQGIREAFF. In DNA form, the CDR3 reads TGTGCCAGCAGCGTAGGACAGGGGATTCGGGAAGCTTTCTTT.